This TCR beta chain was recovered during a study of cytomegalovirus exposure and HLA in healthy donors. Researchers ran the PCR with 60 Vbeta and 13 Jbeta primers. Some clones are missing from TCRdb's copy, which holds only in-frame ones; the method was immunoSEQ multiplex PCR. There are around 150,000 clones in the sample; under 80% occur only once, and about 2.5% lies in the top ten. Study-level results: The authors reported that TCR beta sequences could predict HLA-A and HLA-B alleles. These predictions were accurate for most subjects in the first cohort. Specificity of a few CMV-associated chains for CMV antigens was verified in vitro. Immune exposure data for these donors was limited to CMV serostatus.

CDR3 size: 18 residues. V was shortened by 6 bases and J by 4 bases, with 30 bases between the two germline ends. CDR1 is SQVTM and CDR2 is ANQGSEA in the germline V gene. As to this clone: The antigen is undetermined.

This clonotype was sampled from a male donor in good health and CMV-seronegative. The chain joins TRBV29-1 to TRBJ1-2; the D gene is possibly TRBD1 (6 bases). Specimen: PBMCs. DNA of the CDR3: TGCAGCGTCCCGCTACCCGAAGTCCCACAGGGAGACGTCTATGGCTACACCTTC. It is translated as CSVPLPEVPQGDVYGYTF.